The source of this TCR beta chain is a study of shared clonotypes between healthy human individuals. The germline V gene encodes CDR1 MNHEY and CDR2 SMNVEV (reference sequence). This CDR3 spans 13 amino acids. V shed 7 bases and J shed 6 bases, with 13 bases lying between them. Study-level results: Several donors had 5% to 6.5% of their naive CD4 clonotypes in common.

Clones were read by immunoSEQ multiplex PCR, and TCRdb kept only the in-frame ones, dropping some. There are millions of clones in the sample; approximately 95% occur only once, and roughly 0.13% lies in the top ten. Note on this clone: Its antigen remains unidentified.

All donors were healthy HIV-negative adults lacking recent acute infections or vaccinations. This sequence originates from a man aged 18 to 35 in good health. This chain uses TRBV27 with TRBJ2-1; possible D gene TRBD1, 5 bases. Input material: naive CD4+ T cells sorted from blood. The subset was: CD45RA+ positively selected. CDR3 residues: CASKHRQFNEQFF. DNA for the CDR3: TGTGCCAGCAAACACAGACAGTTCAATGAGCAGTTCTTC.